This passage covers 9 T cell receptor beta chains from one sample sequenced in a study of T cell responses to AZD1222 COVID-19 vaccine. Clones were read by immunoSEQ multiplex PCR, and TCRdb kept only the in-frame ones, dropping some. The table records approximately 65,000 clones, 60% to 85% of them present only once. The source was peripheral blood, collected on day 0 of AZD1222 vaccination. Receptors originate from an adult in good health.

This rearrangement joins TRBV4-1 to TRBJ2-7, with D tentatively TRBD1 (5 bases). Trimming left V 1 base short and J 0 bases short, with 13 bases between. Germline CDR1 MGHRA, CDR2 YSYEKL. CDR3 length: 16 residues. CDR3 residues: CASSQAWTRSSYEQYF. CDR3 DNA: TGCGCCAGCAGCCAAGCCTGGACACGGAGCTCCTACGAGCAGTACTTC.

This clone was detected only once. The CDR3 sequence is CASSHGQGEAFF. The CDR3 DNA is TGCGCCAGCAGCCACGGACAGGGTGAAGCTTTCTTT. The V gene is TRBV5-1, the J gene TRBJ1-1, with TRBD1 matching 8 bases. CDR3 length: 12 amino acids. CDR1 SGHRS and CDR2 YFSETQ come from the germline V gene. The V gene end was trimmed by 4 bases and the J gene end by 7 bases; junction bases not matched to a gene: 3.

In its sample, this clone was seen a few times. The V call is TRBV19, the J call TRBJ1-5, with 10 bases identical to TRBD1. Germline V lookup: CDR1 LNHDA, CDR2 SQIVND (reference sequence). This CDR3 has 14 residues. Trimming cost V 4 bases and J 9 bases; bases outside gene matches: 6. The CDR3 is CASSTGQGRRPQHF. DNA of the CDR3: TGTGCCAGTAGTACGGGACAGGGGAGGCGGCCCCAGCATTTT.

The table lists this clone with a count of one. The rearrangement links TRBV30 to TRBJ2-1; 12 nucleotides line up with TRBD2. In germline, CDR1 is GTSNPN, CDR2 SVGIG (reference sequence). The CDR3 is made up of 15 amino acids. V shed 4 bases and J 2 bases; nucleotides not matched to a gene: 3. CDR3 in amino acids: CAWTSGGATYNEQFF. The CDR3 DNA follows: TGTGCCTGGACTAGCGGGGGGGCCACCTACAATGAGCAGTTCTTC.

The chain recombines TRBV2 with TRBJ1-5; D ambiguous. In germline, CDR1 is SNHLY, CDR2 FYNNEI. V was cut by 1 base and J by 3 bases, with 10 bases left in between. This CDR3 has 15 amino acids. The CDR3 region is CASSEGQALNQPQHF. The DNA of the CDR3 is TGTGCCAGCAGTGAAGGTCAGGCCCTCAATCAGCCCCAGCATTTT.

The chain is built from TRBV6-5 and TRBJ1-1; TRBD1 is a possible D gene (6 bases). V was clipped by 0 bases and J by 5 bases, with 10 bases between them. The CDR3 runs 14 residues. Germline V lookup: CDR1 MNHEY, CDR2 SVGAGI. Here the CDR3 DNA reads TGTGCCAGCAGTTACTCGGGGGGGGCGACTGAAGCTTTCTTT. As protein: CASSYSGGATEAFF.

The chain couples TRBV2 to TRBJ2-4, with 8 bases aligning to TRBD1. There are 14 residues in the CDR3. Germline CDR1 is SNHLY and CDR2 is FYNNEI. J lost 0 bases, V lost 6 bases, and 1 base had no gene match. The CDR3 coding sequence is TGTGCCAGCAGAGACAGGGGAGCCAAAAACATTCAGTACTTC. This encodes CASRDRGAKNIQYF.

The chain is built from TRBV6-5 and TRBJ2-7; D gene unclear. The CDR3 is 14 amino acids. Per germline, CDR1 MNHEY and CDR2 SVGAGI. Trimming removed 5 bases at V and 0 bases at J, with 11 bases between. The CDR3 loop is CASSRRMSSYEQYF. CDR3 nucleotides: TGTGCCAGCAGTCGTAGGATGAGCTCCTACGAGCAGTACTTC.

The CDR3 DNA sequence: TGTGCCAGCAGCTTAACCAATCAGCCCCAGCATTTT. It translates to CASSLTNQPQHF. The chain uses TRBV7-9 and TRBJ1-5; unclear D gene. The CDR3 has 12 residues. Germline V lookup: CDR1 SEHNR, CDR2 FQNEAQ (reference sequence). Trimming took 2 bases from V and 3 from J, leaving 2 bases between them.